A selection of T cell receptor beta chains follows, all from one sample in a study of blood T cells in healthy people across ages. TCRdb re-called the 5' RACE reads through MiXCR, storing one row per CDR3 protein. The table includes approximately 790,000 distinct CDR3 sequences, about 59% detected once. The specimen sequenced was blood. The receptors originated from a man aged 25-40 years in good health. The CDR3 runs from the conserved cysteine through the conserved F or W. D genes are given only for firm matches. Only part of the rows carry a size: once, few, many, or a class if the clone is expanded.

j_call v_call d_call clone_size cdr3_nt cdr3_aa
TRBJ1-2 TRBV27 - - TGTGCCAGCAGTTTTGCAGGAGTTGGCTATGGCTACACCTTC CASSFAGVGYGYTF
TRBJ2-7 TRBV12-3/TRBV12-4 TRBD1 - TGTGCCAGCGCCGGGACAGGGACGGGCCCCTACGAGCAGTACTTC CASAGTGTGPYEQYF
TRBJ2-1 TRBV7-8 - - TGTGCCAGCAGCTTAGCGGCCGGTCCGAGCTCCTACAATGAGCAGTTCTTC CASSLAAGPSSYNEQFF
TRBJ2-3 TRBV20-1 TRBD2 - TGCAGTGCCTTCCTAGCGGGGGGGCCACATACGCAGTATTTT CSAFLAGGPHTQYF
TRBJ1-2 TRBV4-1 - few TGCGCCAGCAGCCAAGATCCGCACAATCCCTATGGCTACACCTTC CASSQDPHNPYGYTF
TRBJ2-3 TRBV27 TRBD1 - TGTGCCAGCAGTATCGGGACAGGCGCTCTCTATCCGCGGTATTTT CASSIGTGALYPRYF
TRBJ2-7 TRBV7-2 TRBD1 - TGTGCCAGCAGCTTAGGGACAGGGGGTGGGGAGCAGTACTTC CASSLGTGGGEQYF
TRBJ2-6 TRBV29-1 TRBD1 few TGCAGCGTTGAAGATCAGGGACAGGGATTCAACGTCCTGACTTTC CSVEDQGQGFNVLTF
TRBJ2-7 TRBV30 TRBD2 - TGTGCCTGGAGCATGGGACTAGCTTACGAGCAGTACTTC CAWSMGLAYEQYF
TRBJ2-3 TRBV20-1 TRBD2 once TGCAGTGCTAGAGGGCTGAGCGGGGGAGTAGGTTACACAGATACGCAGTATTTT CSARGLSGGVGYTDTQYF
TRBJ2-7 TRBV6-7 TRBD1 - TGTGCCAGCAGTTACGGACAGGGGGCCCCAATTTCTCACTACGAGCAGTACTTC CASSYGQGAPISHYEQYF
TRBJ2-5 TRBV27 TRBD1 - TGTGCCAGCAGTTTACGCTCCGGACAGGAGTACTTC CASSLRSGQEYF
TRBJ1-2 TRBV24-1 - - TGTGCCACCAGTGACCCCAACGGGGGGCTGTCCTATGGCTACACCTTC CATSDPNGGLSYGYTF
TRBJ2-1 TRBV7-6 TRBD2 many TGTGCCAGCAGCTTACAGCGGGGAATCCACAATGAGCAGTTCTTC CASSLQRGIHNEQFF
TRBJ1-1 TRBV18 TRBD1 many TGTGCCAGCTCTCCAACGACAGGGTTGTATGAAGCTTTCTTT CASSPTTGLYEAFF
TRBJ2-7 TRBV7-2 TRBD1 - TGTGCCAGCAGTCGACAGGGGAGTGACGAGCAGTACTTC CASSRQGSDEQYF
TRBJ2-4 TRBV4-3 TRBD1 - TGCGCCAGCAGCCTTTCCGGGACAGCCTTAAACATTCAGTACTTC CASSLSGTALNIQYF